A single count supports the clone carrying this T cell receptor beta chain. The data originate from a study of neoadjuvant nivolumab and ipilimumab in lung cancer. Clones were read by immunoSEQ multiplex PCR, and TCRdb kept only the in-frame ones, dropping some. The sample contains tens of thousands of clones, roughly 89% of which appear only once. CDR1 is GTSNPN and CDR2 is SVGIG in the germline V gene (reference sequence). Between the trimmed V and J ends, which lost 0 bases and 2 bases, there was a span of 13 bases. The CDR3 loop spans 16 amino acids. This specimen consisted of blood, obtained before neoadjuvant nivolumab, alone or with ipilimumab. The clonotype originates from an adult with non-small cell lung cancer. Some clones in this sample may be carry-over from other donors' samples. The genes are TRBV30 and TRBJ1-4, with D uncertain. For the CDR3, the DNA is TGTGCCTGGAGTGTCGGTTCATCCGGGACTAATGAAAAACTGTTTTTT. Translating gives CAWSVGSSGTNEKLFF.